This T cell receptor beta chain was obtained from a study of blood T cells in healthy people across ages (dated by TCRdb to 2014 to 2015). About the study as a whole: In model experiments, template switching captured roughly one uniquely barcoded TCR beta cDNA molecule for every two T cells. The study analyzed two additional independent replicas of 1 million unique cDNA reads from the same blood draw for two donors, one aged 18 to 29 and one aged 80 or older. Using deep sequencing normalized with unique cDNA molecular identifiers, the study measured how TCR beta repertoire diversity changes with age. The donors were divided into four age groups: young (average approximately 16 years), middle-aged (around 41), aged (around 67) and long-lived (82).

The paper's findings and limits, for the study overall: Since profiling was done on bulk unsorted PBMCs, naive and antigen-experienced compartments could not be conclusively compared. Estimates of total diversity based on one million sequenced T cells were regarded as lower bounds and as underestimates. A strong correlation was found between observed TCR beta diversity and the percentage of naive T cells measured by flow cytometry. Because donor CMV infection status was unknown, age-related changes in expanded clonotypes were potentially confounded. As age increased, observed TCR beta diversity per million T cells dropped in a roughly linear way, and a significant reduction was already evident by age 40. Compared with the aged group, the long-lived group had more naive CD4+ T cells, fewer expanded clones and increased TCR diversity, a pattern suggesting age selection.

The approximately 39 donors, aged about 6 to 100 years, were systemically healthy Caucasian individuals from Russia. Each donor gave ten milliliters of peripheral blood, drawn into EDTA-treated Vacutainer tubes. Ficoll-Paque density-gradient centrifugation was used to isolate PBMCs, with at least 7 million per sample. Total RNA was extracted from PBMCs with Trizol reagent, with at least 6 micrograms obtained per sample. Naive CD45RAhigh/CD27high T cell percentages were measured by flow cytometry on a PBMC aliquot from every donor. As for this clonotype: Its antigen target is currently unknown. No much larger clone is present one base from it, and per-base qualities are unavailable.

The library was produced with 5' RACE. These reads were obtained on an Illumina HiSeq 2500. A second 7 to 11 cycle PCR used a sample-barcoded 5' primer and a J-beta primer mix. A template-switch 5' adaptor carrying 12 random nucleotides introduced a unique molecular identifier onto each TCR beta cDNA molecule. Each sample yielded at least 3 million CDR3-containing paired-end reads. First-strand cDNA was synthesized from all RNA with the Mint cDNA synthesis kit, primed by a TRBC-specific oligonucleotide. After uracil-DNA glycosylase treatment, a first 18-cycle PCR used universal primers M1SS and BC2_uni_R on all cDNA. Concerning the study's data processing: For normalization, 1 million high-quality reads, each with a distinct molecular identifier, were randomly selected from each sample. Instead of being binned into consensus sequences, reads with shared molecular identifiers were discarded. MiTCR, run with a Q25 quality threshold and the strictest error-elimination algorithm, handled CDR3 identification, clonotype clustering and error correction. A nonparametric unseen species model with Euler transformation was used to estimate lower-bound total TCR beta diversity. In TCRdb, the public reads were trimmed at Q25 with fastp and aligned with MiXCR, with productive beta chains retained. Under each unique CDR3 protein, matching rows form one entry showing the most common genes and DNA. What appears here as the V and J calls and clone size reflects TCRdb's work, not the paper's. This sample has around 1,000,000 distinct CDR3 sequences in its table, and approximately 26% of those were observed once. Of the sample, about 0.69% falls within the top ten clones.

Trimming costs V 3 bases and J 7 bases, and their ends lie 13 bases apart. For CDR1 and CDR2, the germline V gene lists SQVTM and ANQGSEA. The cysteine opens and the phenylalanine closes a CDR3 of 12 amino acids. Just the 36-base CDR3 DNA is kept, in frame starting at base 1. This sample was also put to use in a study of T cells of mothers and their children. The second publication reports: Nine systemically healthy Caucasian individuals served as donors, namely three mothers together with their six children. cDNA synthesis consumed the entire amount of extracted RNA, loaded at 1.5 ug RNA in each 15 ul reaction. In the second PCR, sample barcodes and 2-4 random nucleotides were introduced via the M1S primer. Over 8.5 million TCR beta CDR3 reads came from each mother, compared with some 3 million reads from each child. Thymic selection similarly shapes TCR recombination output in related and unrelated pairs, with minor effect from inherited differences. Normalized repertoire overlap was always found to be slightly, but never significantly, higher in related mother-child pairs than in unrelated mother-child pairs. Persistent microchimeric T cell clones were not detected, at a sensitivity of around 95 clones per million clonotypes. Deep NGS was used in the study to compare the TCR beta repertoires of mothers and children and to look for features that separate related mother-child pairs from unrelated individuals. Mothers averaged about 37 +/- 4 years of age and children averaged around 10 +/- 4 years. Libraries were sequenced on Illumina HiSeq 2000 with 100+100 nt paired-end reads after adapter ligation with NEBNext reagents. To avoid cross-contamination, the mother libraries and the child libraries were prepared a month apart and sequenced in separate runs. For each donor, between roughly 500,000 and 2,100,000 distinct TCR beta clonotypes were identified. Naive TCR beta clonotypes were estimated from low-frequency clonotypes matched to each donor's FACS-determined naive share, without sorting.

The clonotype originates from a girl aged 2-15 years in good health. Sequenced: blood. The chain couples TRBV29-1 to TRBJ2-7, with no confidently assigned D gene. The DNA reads TGCAGCGTTGATAGGGTCGGAAAGGAGCAGTACTTC. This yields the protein CSVDRVGKEQYF.